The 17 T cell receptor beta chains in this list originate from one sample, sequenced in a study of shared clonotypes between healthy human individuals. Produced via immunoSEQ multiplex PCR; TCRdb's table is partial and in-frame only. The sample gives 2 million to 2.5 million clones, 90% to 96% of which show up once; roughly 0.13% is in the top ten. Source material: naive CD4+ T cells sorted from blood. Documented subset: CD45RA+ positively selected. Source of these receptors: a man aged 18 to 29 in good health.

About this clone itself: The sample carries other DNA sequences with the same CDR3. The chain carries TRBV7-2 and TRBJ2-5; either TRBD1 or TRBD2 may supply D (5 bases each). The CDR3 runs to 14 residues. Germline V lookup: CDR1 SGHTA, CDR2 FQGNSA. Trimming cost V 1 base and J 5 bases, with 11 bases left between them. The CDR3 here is CASSLGGAGETQYF. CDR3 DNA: TGTGCCAGCAGCTTAGGAGGGGCAGGGGAGACCCAGTACTTC.

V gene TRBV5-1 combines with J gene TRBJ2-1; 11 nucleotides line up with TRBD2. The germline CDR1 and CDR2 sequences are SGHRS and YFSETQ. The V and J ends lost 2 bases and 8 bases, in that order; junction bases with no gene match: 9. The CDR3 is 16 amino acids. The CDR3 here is CASSLLGLAGGHEQFF. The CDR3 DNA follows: TGCGCCAGCAGCTTATTAGGCCTAGCGGGAGGTCATGAGCAGTTCTTC.

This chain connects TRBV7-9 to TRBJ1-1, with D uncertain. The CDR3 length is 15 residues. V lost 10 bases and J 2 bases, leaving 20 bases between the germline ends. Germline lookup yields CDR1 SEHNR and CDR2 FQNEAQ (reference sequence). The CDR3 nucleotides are TGTGCCACCCAAGCCTCGGGTTTTCCAAACACTGAAGCTTTCTTT. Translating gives CATQASGFPNTEAFF.

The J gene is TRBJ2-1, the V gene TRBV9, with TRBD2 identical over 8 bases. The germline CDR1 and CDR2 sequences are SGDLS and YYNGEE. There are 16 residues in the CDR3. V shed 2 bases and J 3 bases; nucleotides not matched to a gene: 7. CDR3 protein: CASSVTGGAFYNEQFF. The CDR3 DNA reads TGTGCCAGCAGCGTGACCGGGGGGGCGTTCTACAATGAGCAGTTCTTC.

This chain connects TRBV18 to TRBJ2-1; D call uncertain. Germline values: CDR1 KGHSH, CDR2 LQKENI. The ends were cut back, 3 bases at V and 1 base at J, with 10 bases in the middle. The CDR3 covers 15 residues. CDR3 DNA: TGTGCCAGCTCACCTTTGGTGAGGTCCTACAATGAGCAGTTCTTC. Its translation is CASSPLVRSYNEQFF.

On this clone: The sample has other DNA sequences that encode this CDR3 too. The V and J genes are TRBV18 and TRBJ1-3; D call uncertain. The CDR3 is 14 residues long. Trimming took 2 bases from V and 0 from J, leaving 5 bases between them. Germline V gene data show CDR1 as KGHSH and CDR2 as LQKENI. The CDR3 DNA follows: TGTGCCAGCTCACCAGGAAGCTCTGGAAACACCATATATTTT. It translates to CASSPGSSGNTIYF.

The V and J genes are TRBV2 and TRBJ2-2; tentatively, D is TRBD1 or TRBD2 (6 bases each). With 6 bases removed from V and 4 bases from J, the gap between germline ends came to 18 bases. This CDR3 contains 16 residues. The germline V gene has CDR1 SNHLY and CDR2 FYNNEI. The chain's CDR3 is CASSRDNKGGTGELFF. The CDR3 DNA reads TGTGCCAGCAGCCGGGACAACAAGGGGGGCACCGGGGAGCTGTTTTTT.

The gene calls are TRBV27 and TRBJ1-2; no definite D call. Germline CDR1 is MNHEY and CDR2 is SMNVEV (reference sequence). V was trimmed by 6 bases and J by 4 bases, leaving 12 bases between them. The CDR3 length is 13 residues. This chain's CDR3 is CASSPRGLYGYTF. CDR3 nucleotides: TGTGCCAGCAGCCCGAGAGGCCTCTATGGCTACACCTTC.

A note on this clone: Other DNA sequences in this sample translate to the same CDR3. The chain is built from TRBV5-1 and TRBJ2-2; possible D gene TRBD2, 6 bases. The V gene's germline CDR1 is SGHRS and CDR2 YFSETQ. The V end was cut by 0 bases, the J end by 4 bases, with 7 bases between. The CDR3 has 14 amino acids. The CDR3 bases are TGCGCCAGCAGCTTGGAGGGAGGCACCGGGGAGCTGTTTTTT. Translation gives CASSLEGGTGELFF.

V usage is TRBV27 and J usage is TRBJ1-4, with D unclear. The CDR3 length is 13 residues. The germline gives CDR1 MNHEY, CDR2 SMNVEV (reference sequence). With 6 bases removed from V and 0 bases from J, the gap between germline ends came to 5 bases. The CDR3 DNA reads TGTGCCAGCAGCTCAACAACTAATGAAAAACTGTTTTTT. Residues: CASSSTTNEKLFF.

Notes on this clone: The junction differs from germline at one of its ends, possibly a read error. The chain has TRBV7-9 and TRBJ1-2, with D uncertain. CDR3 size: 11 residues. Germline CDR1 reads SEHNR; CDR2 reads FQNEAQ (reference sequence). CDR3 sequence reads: CASSSDKDRAF. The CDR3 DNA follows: TGTGCCAGCAGCTCGGATAAAGACCGGGCCTTC. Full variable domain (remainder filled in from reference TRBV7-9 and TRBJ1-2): DTGVSQNPRHKITKRGQNVTFRCDPISEHNRLYWYRQTLGQGPEFLTYFQNEAQLEKSRLLSDRFSAERPKGSFSTLEIQRTEQGDSAMYLCASSSDKDRAFGSGTRLTVV.

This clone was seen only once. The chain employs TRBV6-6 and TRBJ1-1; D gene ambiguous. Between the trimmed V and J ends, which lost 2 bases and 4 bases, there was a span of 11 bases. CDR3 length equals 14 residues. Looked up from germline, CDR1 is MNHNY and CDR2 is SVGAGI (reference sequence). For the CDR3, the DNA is TGTGCCAGCAGTTACAGGGTAACGGGCACTGAAGCTTTCTTT. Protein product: CASSYRVTGTEAFF.

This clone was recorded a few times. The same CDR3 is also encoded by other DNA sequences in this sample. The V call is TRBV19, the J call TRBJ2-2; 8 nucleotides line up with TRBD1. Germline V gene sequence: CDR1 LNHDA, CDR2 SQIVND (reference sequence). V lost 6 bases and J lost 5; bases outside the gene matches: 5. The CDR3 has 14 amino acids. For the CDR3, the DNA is TGTGCCAGTAGCATCCAGGGGGCGACCGGGGAGCTGTTTTTT. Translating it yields CASSIQGATGELFF.

The CDR3: CASSLGTGLADTQYF. DNA for the CDR3: TGTGCCAGCAGCTTAGGGACGGGACTAGCCGATACGCAGTATTTT. The chain has TRBV11-3 and TRBJ2-3; 9 nucleotides match TRBD2. The junction had 5 bases not matched to a gene; V was cut back by 1 base and J by 6 bases. The CDR3 contains 15 residues. Germline CDR1 is SGHNT and CDR2 is YENEEA.

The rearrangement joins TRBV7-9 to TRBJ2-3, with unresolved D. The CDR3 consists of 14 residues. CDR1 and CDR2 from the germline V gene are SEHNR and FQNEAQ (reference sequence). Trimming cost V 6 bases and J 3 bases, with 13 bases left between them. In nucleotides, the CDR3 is TGTGCCAGCAGACCTGGACGTAGTACAGATACGCAGTATTTT. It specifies CASRPGRSTDTQYF.

CDR3 in amino acids: CASRDLGRNEQFF. Here the CDR3 DNA reads TGTGCCAGCAGGGACCTAGGTAGAAATGAGCAGTTCTTC. The gene calls are TRBV6-6 and TRBJ2-1; D uncertain. V was shortened by 6 bases and J by 7 bases, with 13 bases between the two germline ends. Germline V gene lookup returns CDR1 MNHNY and CDR2 SVGAGI (reference sequence). The CDR3 loop spans 13 amino acids.

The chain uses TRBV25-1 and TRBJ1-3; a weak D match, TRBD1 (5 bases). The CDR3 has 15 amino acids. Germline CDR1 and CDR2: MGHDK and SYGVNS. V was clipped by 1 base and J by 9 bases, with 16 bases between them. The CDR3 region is CASSESAGPGGTIYF. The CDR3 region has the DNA TGTGCCAGCAGTGAATCGGCGGGGCCGGGGGGCACCATATATTTT.